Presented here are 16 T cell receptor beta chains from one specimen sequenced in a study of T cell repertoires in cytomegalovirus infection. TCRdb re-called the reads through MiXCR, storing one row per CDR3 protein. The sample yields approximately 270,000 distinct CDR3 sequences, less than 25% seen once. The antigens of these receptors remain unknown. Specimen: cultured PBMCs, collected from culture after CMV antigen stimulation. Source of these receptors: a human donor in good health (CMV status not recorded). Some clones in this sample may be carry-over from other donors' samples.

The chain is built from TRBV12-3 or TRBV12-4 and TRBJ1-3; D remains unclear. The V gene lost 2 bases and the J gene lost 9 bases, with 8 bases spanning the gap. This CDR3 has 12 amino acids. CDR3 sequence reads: CASSLSSSTIYF. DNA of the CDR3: TGTGCCAGCAGTTTATCATCCAGCACCATATATTTT.

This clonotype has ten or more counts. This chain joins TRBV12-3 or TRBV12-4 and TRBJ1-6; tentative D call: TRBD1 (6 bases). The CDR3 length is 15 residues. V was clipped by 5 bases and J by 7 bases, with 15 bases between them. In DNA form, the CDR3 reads TGTGCCAGCAGTCTCGGGGGGGCTTCCAATTCACCCCTCCACTTT. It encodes CASSLGGASNSPLHF.

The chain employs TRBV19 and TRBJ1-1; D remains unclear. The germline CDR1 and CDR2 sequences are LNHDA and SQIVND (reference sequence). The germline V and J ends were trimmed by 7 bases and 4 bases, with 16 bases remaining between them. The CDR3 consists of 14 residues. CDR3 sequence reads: CASTAGRLGTEAFF. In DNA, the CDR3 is TGTGCCAGTACCGCGGGTAGGCTGGGCACTGAAGCTTTCTTT.

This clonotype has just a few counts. This CDR3 is CASSPTADTQYF. The CDR3 region has the DNA TGTGCCAGCAGCCCCACAGCGGATACGCAGTATTTT. The chain employs TRBV12-3 or TRBV12-4 and TRBJ2-3; D not certain. The CDR3 totals 12 residues. The V end lost 6 bases, the J end lost 6 bases, and 10 bases lay between the germline ends.

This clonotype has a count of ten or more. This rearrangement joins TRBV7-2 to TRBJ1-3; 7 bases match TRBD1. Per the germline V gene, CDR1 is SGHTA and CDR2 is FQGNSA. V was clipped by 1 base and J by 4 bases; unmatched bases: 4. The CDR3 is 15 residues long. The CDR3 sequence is CASSLDGTVGNTIYF. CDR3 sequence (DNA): TGTGCCAGCAGCTTAGATGGGACAGTAGGAAACACCATATATTTT.

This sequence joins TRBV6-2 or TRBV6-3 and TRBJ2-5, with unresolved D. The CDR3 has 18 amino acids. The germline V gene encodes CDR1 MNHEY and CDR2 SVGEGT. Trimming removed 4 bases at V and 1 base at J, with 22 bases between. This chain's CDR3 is CASSSLVGSGYIQETQYF. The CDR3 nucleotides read TGTGCCAGCAGTTCCCTAGTCGGGTCAGGCTATATCCAAGAGACCCAGTACTTC.

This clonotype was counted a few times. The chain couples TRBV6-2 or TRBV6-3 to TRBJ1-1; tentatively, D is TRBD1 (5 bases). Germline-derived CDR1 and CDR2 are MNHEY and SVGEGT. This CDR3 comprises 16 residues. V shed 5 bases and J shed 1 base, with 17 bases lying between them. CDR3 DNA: TGTGCCAGCAGTCGAGACCTGGGGGGAACGAACACTGAAGCTTTCTTT. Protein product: CASSRDLGGTNTEAFF.

This CDR3 reads CASSYSRQYQETQYF. DNA for the CDR3: TGTGCCAGCAGTTACTCGAGGCAGTACCAAGAGACCCAGTACTTC. The rearrangement uses TRBV6-5 and TRBJ2-5; D gene uncertain. The ends were cut back, 0 bases at V and 0 bases at J, with 8 bases in the middle. The CDR3 has 15 amino acids. Per the germline V gene, CDR1 is MNHEY and CDR2 is SVGAGI.

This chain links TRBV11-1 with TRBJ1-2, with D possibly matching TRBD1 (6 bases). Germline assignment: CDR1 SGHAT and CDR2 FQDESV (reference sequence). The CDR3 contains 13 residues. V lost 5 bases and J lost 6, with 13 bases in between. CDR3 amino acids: CASSQDRSDGYTF. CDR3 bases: TGTGCCAGCAGCCAGGACAGATCTGATGGCTACACCTTC.

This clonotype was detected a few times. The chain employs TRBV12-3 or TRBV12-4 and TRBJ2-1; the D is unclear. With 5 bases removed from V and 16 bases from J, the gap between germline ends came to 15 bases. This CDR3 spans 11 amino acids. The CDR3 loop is CASSLARPTFF. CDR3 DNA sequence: TGTGCCAGCAGTCTTGCCCGACCCACCTTCTTC.

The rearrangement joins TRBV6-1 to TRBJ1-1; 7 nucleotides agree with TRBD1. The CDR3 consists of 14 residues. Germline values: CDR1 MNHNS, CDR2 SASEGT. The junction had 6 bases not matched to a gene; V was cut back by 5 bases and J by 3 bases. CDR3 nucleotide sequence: TGTGCCAGCAGTAGAGGGGGCGCGGACACTGAAGCTTTCTTT. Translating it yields CASSRGGADTEAFF.

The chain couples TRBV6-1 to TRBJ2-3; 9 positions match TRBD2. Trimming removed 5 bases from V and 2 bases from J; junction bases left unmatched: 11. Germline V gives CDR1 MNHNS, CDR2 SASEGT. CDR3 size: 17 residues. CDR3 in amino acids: CASSLRAAGGTTDTQYF. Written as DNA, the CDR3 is TGTGCCAGCAGTCTGAGGGCCGCGGGAGGGACCACAGATACGCAGTATTTT.

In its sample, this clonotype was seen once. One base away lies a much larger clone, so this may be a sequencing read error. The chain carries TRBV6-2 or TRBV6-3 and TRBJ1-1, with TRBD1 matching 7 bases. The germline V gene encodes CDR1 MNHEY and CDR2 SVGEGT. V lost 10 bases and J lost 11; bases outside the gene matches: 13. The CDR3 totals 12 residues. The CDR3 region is CANRTQTGIAFF. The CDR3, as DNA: TGTGCCAACAGAACACAGACAGGGATTGCTTTCTTT.

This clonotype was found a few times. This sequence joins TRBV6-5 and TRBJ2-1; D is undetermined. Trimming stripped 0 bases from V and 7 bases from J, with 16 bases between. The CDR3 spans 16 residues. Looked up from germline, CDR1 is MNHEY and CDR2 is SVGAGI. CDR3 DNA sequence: TGTGCCAGCAGTTACTCGGCGGCACTATCCACGAATGAGCAGTTCTTC. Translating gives CASSYSAALSTNEQFF.

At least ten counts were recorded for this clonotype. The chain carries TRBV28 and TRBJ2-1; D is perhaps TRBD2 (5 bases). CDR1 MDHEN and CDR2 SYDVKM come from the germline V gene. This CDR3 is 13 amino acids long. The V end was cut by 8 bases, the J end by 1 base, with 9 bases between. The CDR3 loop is CASGRSSYNEQFF. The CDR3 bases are TGTGCCAGCGGGAGATCTTCCTACAATGAGCAGTTCTTC.

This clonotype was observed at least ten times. The CDR3 bases are TGTGCCAGCAGCTTTAGCGGCAATGAGCAGTTCTTC. Encoded protein: CASSFSGNEQFF. This rearrangement joins TRBV7-6 to TRBJ2-1; D is perhaps TRBD2 (6 bases). Trimming cost V 3 bases and J 6 bases, with 6 bases left between them. This CDR3 is built from 12 residues. In germline, CDR1 is SGHVS, CDR2 FNYEAQ.